This T cell receptor (beta chain) emerged from a study of CD8 T cells in Susac syndrome. Peripheral blood CD8+ and CD4+ T cells were profiled by TCR beta sequencing. RNA was extracted with the RNeasy kit, and a quantity of 0.5 to 1 ug was reverse transcribed using random hexamers. TCRdb ran MiXCR on the immunoSEQ multiplex PCR reads and lists one entry per CDR3 protein. The sample carries about 140,000 distinct CDR3 sequences, roughly 95% recorded once. This clonotype was sampled from a human donor with multiple sclerosis. The sequenced sample was CD4+ T cells from PBMCs.

The CDR3 reads CASSGGQYQETQYF. As DNA, the CDR3 is TGTGCCAGCAGCGGGGGGCAGTACCAAGAGACCCAGTACTTC. The genes are TRBV12-3 or TRBV12-4 and TRBJ2-5; weak D call: TRBD2 (7 bases). The germline V and J ends were trimmed by 6 bases and 0 bases, with 11 bases remaining between them. The CDR3 has 14 amino acids.